This paragraph covers one T cell receptor beta chain sequence. This CDR3 region has 13 residues. The germline V gene has CDR1 SNHLY and CDR2 FYNNEI. V was clipped by 6 bases and J by 1 base, with 9 bases between them. These data originate in a study of blood T cell repertoires in COVID-19. Background on the study: Samples came from the United States, Italy and Spain, spanning acute and convalescent COVID-19. The cDNA or gDNA used as material had been derived from T cells, B-cell-depleted T cells, or PBMCs.

In the source study's methods: Estimates of nucleated cell counts were drawn from the amplification of reference gene primers. Generated by immunoSEQ multiplex PCR, the TCRdb table keeps only in-frame clones and is missing some. V, J and clone size were drawn from that table, and D and trimming were deduced from the DNA. The table lists 250,000 to 300,000 clones, 70% to 90% of them singletons. V usage is TRBV2 and J usage is TRBJ1-1; D gene unclear. This TCR derives from a woman in her 70s with acute or convalescent COVID-19. Sequencing input: peripheral blood. CDR3 region: CASRTRGNTEAFF. The DNA for the CDR3 is TGTGCCAGCAGGACGAGAGGGAACACTGAAGCTTTCTTT. Together with reference TRBV2 and TRBJ1-1, the CDR3 gives the full variable domain: EPEVTQTPSHQVTQMGQEVILRCVPISNHLYFYWYRQILGQKVEFLVSFYNNEISEKSEIFDDQFSVERPDGSNFTLKIRSTKLEDSAMYFCASRTRGNTEAFFGQGTRLTVV.